This T cell receptor (beta chain) was identified during a study of T cells in Graves' hyperthyroidism and ophthalmopathy. What was amplified from RNA transcripts were TCR beta CDR3 regions. A set of HTBI primers served as the primers for a first-round RT-PCR of the TCR CDR3. TCRdb analysed the multiplex PCR reads with MiXCR anew, one entry per CDR3 protein. This repertoire shows 250,000 to 400,000 distinct CDR3 sequences, roughly 13% found once; its top ten account for approximately 35%. The CDR3 has 12 residues. Germline CDR1 reads ENHRY; CDR2 reads SYGVKD. Trimming stripped 5 bases from V and 6 bases from J, with 8 bases between.

Input material: blood. The receptor was derived from a woman aged 40 to 50 with Graves' ophthalmopathy. The genes are TRBV10-3 and TRBJ2-1; perhaps TRBD2 as D (6 bases). CDR3 nucleotide sequence: TGTGCCATCAGTCCTAGCGTCAATGAGCAGTTCTTC. Translating gives CAISPSVNEQFF.